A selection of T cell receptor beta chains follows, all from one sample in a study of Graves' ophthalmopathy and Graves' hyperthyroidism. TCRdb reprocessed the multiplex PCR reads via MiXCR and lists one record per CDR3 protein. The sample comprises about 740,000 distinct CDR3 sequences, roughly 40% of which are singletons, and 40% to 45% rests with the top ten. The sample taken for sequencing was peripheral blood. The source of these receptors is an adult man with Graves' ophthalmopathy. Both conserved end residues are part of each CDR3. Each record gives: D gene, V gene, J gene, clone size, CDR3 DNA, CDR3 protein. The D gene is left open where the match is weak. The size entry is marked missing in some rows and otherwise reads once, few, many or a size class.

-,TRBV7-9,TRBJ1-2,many,TGTGCCAGCAGCGCGATCAGGGGACGGGACTATGGCTACACCTTC,CASSAIRGRDYGYTF
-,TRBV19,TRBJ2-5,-,TGTGCCAGTAGTTATCCGGCAGCTTCTTCTAACACCCAAGAGACCCAGTACTTC,CASSYPAASSNTQETQYF
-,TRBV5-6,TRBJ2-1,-,TGTGCCAGCAGCTTGACCGGGACTTGGTTCTTC,CASSLTGTWFF
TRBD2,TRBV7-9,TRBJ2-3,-,TGTGCCAGCAGCCTACTAGCGGGAGCTGGAGATACGCAGTATTTT,CASSLLAGAGDTQYF
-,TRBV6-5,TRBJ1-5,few,TGTGCCAGCAGTTACTCCATCAATCAGCCCCAGCATTTT,CASSYSINQPQHF
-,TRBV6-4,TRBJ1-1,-,TGTGCCCGCAGTGGCAGGGCGGGCACTGAAGCTTTCTTT,CARSGRAGTEAFF
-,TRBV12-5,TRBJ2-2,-,TGTGCTAGTGGTTTGGTACCTGGGGCCGGGGAGCTGTTTTTT,CASGLVPGAGELFF
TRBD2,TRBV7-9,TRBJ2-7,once,TGTGCCAGCAGTGGACTAGCGGGGGGAACCTACGAGCGGTACTTC,CASSGLAGGTYERYF
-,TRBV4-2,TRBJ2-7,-,TGTGCCAGCAACCTCGGGACTCCACGCGACGAGCAGTACTTC,CASNLGTPRDEQYF
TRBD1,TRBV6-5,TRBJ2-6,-,TGTGCCAGCAGTTACTCTCCGACAGGGATGGGGTCTGGGGCCAACGTCCTGACTTTC,CASSYSPTGMGSGANVLTF
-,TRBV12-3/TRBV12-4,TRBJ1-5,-,TGTGCCTGTAGGGACGGGTGCAATCAGCCCCAGCATTTT,CACRDGCNQPQHF
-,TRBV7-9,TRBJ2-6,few,TGTGCCAGCAGTTTAACGGCCGTGGATCTTGAGAACGTCCTGACTTTC,CASSLTAVDLENVLTF
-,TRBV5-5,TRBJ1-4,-,TGTGCCAGCAGCAGGACTGGCTGGGGTGAAAAACTGTTTTTT,CASSRTGWGEKLFF
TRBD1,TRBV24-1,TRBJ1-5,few,TGTGCCAGCAGTGCCCGGACAGGTGGGATTAGCAATCAGCCCCAGCATTTT,CASSARTGGISNQPQHF